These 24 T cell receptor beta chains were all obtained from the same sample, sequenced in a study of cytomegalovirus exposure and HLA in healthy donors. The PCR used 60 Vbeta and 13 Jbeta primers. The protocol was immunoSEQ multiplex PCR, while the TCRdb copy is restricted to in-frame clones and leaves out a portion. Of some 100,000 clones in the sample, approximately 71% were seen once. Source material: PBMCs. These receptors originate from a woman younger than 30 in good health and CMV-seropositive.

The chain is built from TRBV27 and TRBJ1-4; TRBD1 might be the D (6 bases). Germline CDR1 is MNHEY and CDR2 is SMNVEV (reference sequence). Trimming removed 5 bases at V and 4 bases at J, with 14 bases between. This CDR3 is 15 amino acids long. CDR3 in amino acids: CASSTTGQINEKLFF. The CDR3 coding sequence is TGTGCCAGCAGTACTACGGGACAAATTAATGAAAAACTGTTTTTT.

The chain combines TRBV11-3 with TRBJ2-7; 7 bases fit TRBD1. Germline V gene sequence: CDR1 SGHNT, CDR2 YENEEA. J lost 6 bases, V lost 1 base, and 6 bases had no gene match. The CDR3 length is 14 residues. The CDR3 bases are TGTGCCAGCAGCTTAGGTGGGACAGATGCCGAGCAGTACTTC. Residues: CASSLGGTDAEQYF.

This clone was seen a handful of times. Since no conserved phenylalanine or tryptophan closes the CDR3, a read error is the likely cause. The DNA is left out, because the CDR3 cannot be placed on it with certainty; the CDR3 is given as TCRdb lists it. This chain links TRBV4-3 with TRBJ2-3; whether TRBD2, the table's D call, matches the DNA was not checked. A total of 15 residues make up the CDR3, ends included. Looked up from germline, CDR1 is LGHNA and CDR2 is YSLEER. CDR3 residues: CASSQDRLATDTHYL.

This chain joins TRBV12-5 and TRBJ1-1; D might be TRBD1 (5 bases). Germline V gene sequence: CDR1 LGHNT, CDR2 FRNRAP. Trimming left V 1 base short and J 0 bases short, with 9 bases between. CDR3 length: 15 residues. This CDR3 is CASGLGGTVNTEAFF. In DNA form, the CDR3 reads TGTGCTAGTGGTTTGGGCGGGACGGTGAACACTGAAGCTTTCTTT.

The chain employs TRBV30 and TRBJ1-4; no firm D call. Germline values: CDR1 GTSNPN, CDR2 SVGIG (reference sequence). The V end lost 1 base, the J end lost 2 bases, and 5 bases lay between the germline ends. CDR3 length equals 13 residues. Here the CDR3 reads CAWSGGTNEKLFF. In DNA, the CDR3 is TGTGCCTGGAGTGGAGGGACTAATGAAAAACTGTTTTTT.

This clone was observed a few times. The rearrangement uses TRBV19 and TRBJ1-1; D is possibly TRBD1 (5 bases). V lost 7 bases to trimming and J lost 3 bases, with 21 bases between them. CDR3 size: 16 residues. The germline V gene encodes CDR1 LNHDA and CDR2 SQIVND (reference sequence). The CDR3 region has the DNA TGTGCCAGTATGTGGGGGGGGAGTGCTATGCACACTGAAGCTTTCTTT. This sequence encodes CASMWGGSAMHTEAFF.

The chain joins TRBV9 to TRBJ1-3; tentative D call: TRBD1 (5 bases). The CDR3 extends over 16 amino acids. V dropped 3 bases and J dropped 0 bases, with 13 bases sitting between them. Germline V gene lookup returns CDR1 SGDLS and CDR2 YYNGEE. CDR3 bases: TGTGCCAGCAGCGCCGGGGGACGGAGCTCTGGAAACACCATATATTTT. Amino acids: CASSAGGRSSGNTIYF.

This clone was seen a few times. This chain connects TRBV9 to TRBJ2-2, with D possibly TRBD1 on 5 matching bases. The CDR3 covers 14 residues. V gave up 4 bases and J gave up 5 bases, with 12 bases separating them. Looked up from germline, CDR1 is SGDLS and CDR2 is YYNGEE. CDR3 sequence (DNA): TGTGCCAGCAGCCCAGGGTTCCAGACCGGGGAGCTGTTTTTT. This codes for CASSPGFQTGELFF.

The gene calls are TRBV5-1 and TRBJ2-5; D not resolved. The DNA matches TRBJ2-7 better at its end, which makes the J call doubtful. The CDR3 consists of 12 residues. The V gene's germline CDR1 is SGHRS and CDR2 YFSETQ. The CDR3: CASSFIPSEQYF. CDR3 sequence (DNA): TGCGCCAGCAGCTTTATACCTTCCGAGCAGTACTTC.

CDR3 in amino acids: CASSRGHNSNQPQHF. The CDR3, as DNA: TGTGCCAGCAGCCGGGGACACAATAGCAATCAGCCCCAGCATTTT. This chain links TRBV4-2 with TRBJ1-5; D is perhaps TRBD1 (6 bases). The germline V and J ends were trimmed by 4 bases and 0 bases, with 10 bases remaining between them. CDR3 length: 15 amino acids. Germline loops: CDR1 LGHNA, CDR2 YNFKEQ.

Here the CDR3 reads CASSSLAGGPREQYF. DNA for the CDR3: TGCGCCAGCAGCTCTCTAGCGGGAGGGCCCAGGGAGCAGTACTTC. The chain employs TRBV5-1 and TRBJ2-7; 12 positions match TRBD2. J was trimmed by 7 bases and V by 3 bases; bases with no gene match: 8. Per the germline V gene, CDR1 is SGHRS and CDR2 is YFSETQ. The CDR3 covers 15 residues.

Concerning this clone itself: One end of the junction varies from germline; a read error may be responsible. Written as DNA, the CDR3 is TGTGCCCGCAGCCCGGACAGGGCCTATTCACCCCTCCACTTT. Translating gives CARSPDRAYSPLHF. This chain connects TRBV7-2 to TRBJ1-6; 8 nucleotides align to TRBD1. The germline V gene has CDR1 SGHTA and CDR2 FQGNSA. CDR3 length: 14 residues.

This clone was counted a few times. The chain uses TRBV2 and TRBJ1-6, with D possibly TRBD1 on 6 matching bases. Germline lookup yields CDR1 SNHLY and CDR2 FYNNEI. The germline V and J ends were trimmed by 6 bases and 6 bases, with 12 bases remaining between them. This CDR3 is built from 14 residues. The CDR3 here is CASRQQGFNSPLHF. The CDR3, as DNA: TGTGCCAGCAGACAACAGGGTTTTAATTCACCCCTCCACTTT.

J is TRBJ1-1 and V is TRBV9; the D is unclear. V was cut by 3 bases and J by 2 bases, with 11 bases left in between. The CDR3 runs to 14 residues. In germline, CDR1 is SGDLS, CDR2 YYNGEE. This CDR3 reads CASSEILGNTEAFF. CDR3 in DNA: TGTGCCAGCAGCGAAATCCTAGGCAACACTGAAGCTTTCTTT.

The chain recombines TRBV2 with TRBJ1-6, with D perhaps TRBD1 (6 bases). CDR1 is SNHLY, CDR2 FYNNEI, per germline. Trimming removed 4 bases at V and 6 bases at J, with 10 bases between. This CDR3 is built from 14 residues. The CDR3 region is CASSVGRGNSPLHF. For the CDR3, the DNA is TGTGCCAGCAGTGTTGGCAGGGGTAATTCACCCCTCCACTTT.

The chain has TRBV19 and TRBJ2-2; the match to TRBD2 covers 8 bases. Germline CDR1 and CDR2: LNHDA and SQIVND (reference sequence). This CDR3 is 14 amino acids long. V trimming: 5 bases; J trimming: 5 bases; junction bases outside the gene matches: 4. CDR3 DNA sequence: TGTGCCAGTAGTTTTGCGGGGGGAACCGGGGAGCTGTTTTTT. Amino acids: CASSFAGGTGELFF.

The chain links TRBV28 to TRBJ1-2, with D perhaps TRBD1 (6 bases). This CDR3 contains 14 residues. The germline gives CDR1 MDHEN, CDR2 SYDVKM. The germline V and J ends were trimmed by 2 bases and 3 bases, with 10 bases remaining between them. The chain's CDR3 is CASSLVQGHYGYTF. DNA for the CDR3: TGTGCCAGCAGTTTAGTGCAGGGGCACTATGGCTACACCTTC.

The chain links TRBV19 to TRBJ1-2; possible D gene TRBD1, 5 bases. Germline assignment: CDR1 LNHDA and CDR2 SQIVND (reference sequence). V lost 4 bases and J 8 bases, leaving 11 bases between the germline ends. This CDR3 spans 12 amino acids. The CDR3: CASSTQGKGYTF. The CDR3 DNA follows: TGTGCCAGTAGTACTCAGGGTAAAGGCTACACCTTC.

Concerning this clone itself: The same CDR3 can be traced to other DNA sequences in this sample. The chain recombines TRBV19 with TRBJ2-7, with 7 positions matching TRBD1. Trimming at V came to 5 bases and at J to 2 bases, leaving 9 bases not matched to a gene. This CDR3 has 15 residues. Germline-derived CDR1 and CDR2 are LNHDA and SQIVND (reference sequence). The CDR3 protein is CASSPQHTGAYEQYF. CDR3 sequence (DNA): TGTGCCAGTAGTCCGCAGCATACAGGGGCCTACGAGCAGTACTTC.

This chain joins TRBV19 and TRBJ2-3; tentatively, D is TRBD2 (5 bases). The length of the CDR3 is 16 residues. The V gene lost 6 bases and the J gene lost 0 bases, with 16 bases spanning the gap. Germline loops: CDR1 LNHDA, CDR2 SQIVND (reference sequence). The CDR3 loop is CASSARVAPSTDTQYF. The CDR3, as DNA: TGTGCCAGTAGCGCGCGGGTTGCGCCGAGCACAGATACGCAGTATTTT.

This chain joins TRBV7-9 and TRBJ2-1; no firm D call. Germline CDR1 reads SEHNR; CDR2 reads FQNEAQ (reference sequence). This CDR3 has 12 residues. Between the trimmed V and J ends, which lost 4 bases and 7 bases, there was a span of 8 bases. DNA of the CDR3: TGTGCCAGCAGCTCCCAGTTGAATGAGCAGTTCTTC. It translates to CASSSQLNEQFF.

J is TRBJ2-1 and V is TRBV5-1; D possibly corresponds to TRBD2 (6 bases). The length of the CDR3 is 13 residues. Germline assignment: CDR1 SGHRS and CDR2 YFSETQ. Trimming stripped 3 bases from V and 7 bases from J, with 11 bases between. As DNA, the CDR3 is TGCGCCAGCAGCTCGATAGCGGAGAATGAGCAGTTCTTC. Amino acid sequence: CASSSIAENEQFF.

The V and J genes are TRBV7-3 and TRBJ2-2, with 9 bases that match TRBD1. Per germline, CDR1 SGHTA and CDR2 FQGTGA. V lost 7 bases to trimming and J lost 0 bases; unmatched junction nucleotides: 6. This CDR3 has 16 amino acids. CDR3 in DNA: TGTGCCAGCAAAAGCACAGGGGGCGCGAACACCGGGGAGCTGTTTTTT. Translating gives CASKSTGGANTGELFF.

CDR3 bases: TGTGCCAGCAGCCACGGACAGGCTTCCTTCCAGCGAGGGTATTATGGCTACACCTTC. Amino acid sequence: CASSHGQASFQRGYYGYTF. The chain couples TRBV11-1 to TRBJ1-2; 7 bases are shared with TRBD1. The CDR3 loop spans 19 amino acids. V lost 5 bases and J lost 5; bases outside the gene matches: 23. Germline loops: CDR1 SGHAT, CDR2 FQDESV (reference sequence).